This paragraph covers one TCR beta chain sequence. Its antigen remains unknown. This sample was included in a study of blood T cells in healthy people across ages. Study results and limitations: Investigators treated diversity estimates from one million T cells as underestimates. Long-lived donors exceeded aged donors in naive CD4+ cells and diversity.

Per germline, CDR1 LNHNV and CDR2 YYDKDF (reference sequence). After removal of 4 bases from V and 9 bases from J, the junction contained 8 bases not matched to a gene. The length of the CDR3 is 14 residues. Primers used in a second PCR of about 7 to 12 cycles were a sample-barcoded 5' primer and a J-beta primer mix. TCRdb reanalysed the 5' RACE reads using MiXCR and keeps one entry per CDR3 protein. Altogether 1.5 million to 2 million distinct CDR3 sequences are present, 28% being singletons, with the ten largest covering around 7.7%. The material sequenced was blood. The rearrangement joins TRBV15 to TRBJ2-1, with 8 positions matching TRBD1. This clonotype originated in a young woman in good health. The CDR3 sequence is CATSISRGRVEQFF. CDR3 DNA sequence: TGTGCCACCAGCATTTCCAGGGGGCGCGTTGAGCAGTTCTTC. The entire variable domain, with the rest obtained from reference TRBV15 and TRBJ2-1, is as follows: DAMVIQNPRYQVTQFGKPVTLSCSQTLNHNVMYWYQQKSSQAPKLLFHYYDKDFNNEADTPDNFQSRRPNTSFCFLDIRSPGLGDTAMYLCATSISRGRVEQFFGPGTRLTVL.